Listed here are 21 T cell receptor beta chains from one sample, sequenced in a study of blood T cells in healthy people across ages. Through a sample-barcoded 5' primer and a J-beta primer mix, a second PCR was run for roughly 6 to 11 cycles. MiXCR, run by TCRdb on the 5' RACE reads, gives a single entry per CDR3 protein. The sample consists of 750,000 to 850,000 distinct CDR3 sequences, around 25% of them appearing once. This sample was shared with a second study, whose subject was T cells of mothers and their children.

Sequenced material: blood. These receptors were collected from a boy younger than 18 in good health.

This clonotype turned up a few times. The rearrangement uses TRBV27 and TRBJ1-1; the match to TRBD1 covers 11 bases. Germline V gene sequence: CDR1 MNHEY, CDR2 SMNVEV (reference sequence). The CDR3 contains 15 residues. V lost 3 bases and J lost 4; bases outside the gene matches: 4. DNA of the CDR3: TGTGCCAGCAGTTTCGGGGGGACAGGGGGCACTGAAGCTTTCTTT. Its translation: CASSFGGTGGTEAFF.

In DNA form, the CDR3 reads TGTGCCAGCAGTGAAAAGGACAGATACAATGAGCAGTTCTTC. Encoded protein: CASSEKDRYNEQFF. The rearrangement uses TRBV6-1 and TRBJ2-1; weak D call: TRBD1 (6 bases). The V gene lost 2 bases and the J gene lost 4 bases, with 9 bases spanning the gap. In germline, CDR1 is MNHNS, CDR2 SASEGT. This CDR3 has 14 amino acids.

This clonotype has only a few counts. CDR3 region: CASSFHRGDEQFF. Written as DNA, the CDR3 is TGTGCCAGCAGCTTCCACAGGGGCGATGAGCAGTTCTTC. J is TRBJ2-5 and V is TRBV11-2; 7 bases fit TRBD1. The DNA end favors TRBJ2-1, so the J call may be wrong. Germline lookup yields CDR1 SGHAT and CDR2 FQNNGV. The CDR3 has 13 residues.

This chain links TRBV12-3 or TRBV12-4 with TRBJ1-5; 7 nucleotides line up with TRBD1. CDR3 length: 15 residues. V lost 11 bases to trimming and J lost 7 bases; unmatched junction nucleotides: 17. The CDR3 sequence is CASTKGRGSGQPQHF. CDR3 sequence (DNA): TGTGCCTCGACGAAGGGCAGGGGGTCGGGACAGCCCCAGCATTTT.

In its sample, this clonotype was seen a few times. The J gene is TRBJ2-5, the V gene TRBV5-1; no definite D call. Germline assignment: CDR1 SGHRS and CDR2 YFSETQ. This CDR3 is built from 14 residues. Trimming left V 6 bases short and J 1 base short, with 13 bases between. In DNA, the CDR3 is TGCGCCAGCAATCAACTACCACCCCAAGAGACCCAGTACTTC. Its translation is CASNQLPPQETQYF.

A few counts support this clonotype. The V and J genes are TRBV4-3 and TRBJ2-1; the D is unclear. The J call may be mistaken, given a closer DNA end match to TRBJ2-7. CDR3 length equals 13 residues. Germline V lookup: CDR1 LGHNA, CDR2 YSLEER. The CDR3 region has the DNA TGCGCCAGCAGCCAAGACACGTACTACGAGCAGTACTTC. Amino acids: CASSQDTYYEQYF.

This chain connects TRBV5-1 to TRBJ2-5; 8 nucleotides agree with TRBD2. J was trimmed by 4 bases and V by 0 bases; bases with no gene match: 5. Germline CDR1 reads SGHRS; CDR2 reads YFSETQ. The CDR3 is made up of 15 amino acids. CDR3 nucleotide sequence: TGCGCCAGCAGCTTGGCCGCGGGACTAGGAGAGACCCAGTACTTC. Translated: CASSLAAGLGETQYF.

This chain uses TRBV4-1 with TRBJ2-5, with TRBD2 matching over 10 bases. Trimming took 3 bases from V and 5 from J; bases not matched to a gene: 12. The CDR3 is 17 amino acids. Germline assignment: CDR1 MGHRA and CDR2 YSYEKL. CDR3 sequence (DNA): TGCGCCAGCAGCCACGTCCCGGGACTAGCGACAGGGGAGACCCAGTACTTC. Translating it yields CASSHVPGLATGETQYF.

J is TRBJ2-5 and V is TRBV20-1, with TRBD1 identical over 7 bases. Germline CDR1 reads DFQATT; CDR2 reads SNEGSKA (reference sequence). The CDR3 has 16 amino acids. V was pared by 4 bases and J by 2 bases, with 13 bases of the junction left unmatched. The CDR3 DNA reads as TGCAGTGCTACACTTTATTTCGGGACAGATCAAGAGACCCAGTACTTC. This gives the protein CSATLYFGTDQETQYF.

A few counts support this clonotype. V gene TRBV27 combines with J gene TRBJ2-2, with a possible D match to TRBD2 (5 bases). CDR1 and CDR2 (germline): MNHEY, SMNVEV (reference sequence). This CDR3 comprises 17 residues. The germline V and J ends were trimmed by 5 bases and 0 bases, with 16 bases remaining between them. The CDR3 sequence: CASSTRFSVANTGELFF. CDR3 bases: TGTGCCAGCAGTACCCGTTTTAGCGTAGCGAACACCGGGGAGCTGTTTTTT.

This clonotype was seen only a few times. The V gene is TRBV7-2, the J gene TRBJ1-1; D is possibly TRBD1 (5 bases). This CDR3 has 11 residues. CDR1 SGHTA and CDR2 FQGNSA come from the germline V gene. V shed 8 bases and J shed 7 bases, with 11 bases lying between them. The CDR3 nucleotides are TGTGCCAGCGTACAGGAGAATGAAGCTTTCTTT. It codes for CASVQENEAFF.

This clonotype was seen a few times. V usage is TRBV4-3 and J usage is TRBJ2-1, with D maybe TRBD1 (6 bases). V was shortened by 5 bases and J by 0 bases, with 14 bases between the two germline ends. CDR3 size: 16 residues. Germline values: CDR1 LGHNA, CDR2 YSLEER. The CDR3 loop is CASSLLTGSSYNEQFF. DNA of the CDR3: TGCGCCAGCAGCTTACTAACAGGGAGCTCCTACAATGAGCAGTTCTTC.

V gene TRBV7-2 combines with J gene TRBJ2-5; a weak D match, TRBD2 (6 bases). The J call is doubtful: the DNA matches TRBJ2-1 better. The CDR3 consists of 14 residues. Per the germline V gene, CDR1 is SGHTA and CDR2 is FQGNSA. CDR3: CASSLGSLGGEQFF. CDR3 nucleotides: TGTGCCAGCAGCTTAGGTTCTTTGGGGGGTGAGCAGTTCTTC.

The chain joins TRBV20-1 to TRBJ2-7, with TRBD2 as a possible D gene (5 bases). The CDR3 extends over 14 amino acids. CDR1 DFQATT and CDR2 SNEGSKA come from the germline V gene (reference sequence). The V end lost 2 bases, the J end lost 2 bases, and 13 bases lay between the germline ends. CDR3 nucleotides: TGCAGTGCTAGACCCGGGGATGGCGCCTACGAGCAGTACTTC. Residues: CSARPGDGAYEQYF.

The chain couples TRBV20-1 to TRBJ2-3; D gene ambiguous. With 2 bases removed from V and 5 bases from J, the gap between germline ends came to 5 bases. The CDR3 is 11 amino acids. Germline V CDR1 and CDR2: DFQATT, SNEGSKA (reference sequence). This CDR3 reads CSARYLDTQYF. The CDR3 DNA reads TGCAGTGCTAGATACCTAGATACGCAGTATTTT.

The V and J genes are TRBV7-8 and TRBJ2-3; D uncertain. Germline-derived CDR1 and CDR2 are SGHVS and FQNEAQ. The CDR3 extends over 15 amino acids. V lost 4 bases and J lost 3, with 14 bases in between. The CDR3 region is CASSSMPAGTDTQYF. CDR3 coding DNA: TGTGCCAGCAGCTCGATGCCGGCCGGAACAGATACGCAGTATTTT.

The genes are TRBV14 and TRBJ2-1; D is uncertain. The CDR3 consists of 14 residues. Trimming took 4 bases from V and 3 from J, leaving 10 bases between them. Per the germline V gene, CDR1 is SGHDN and CDR2 is FVKESK. The CDR3 here is CASSRGKLYNEQFF. The CDR3 coding sequence is TGTGCCAGCAGCCGGGGAAAACTCTACAATGAGCAGTTCTTC.

The rearrangement joins TRBV12-3 or TRBV12-4 to TRBJ2-1, with 10 bases identical to TRBD2. The CDR3 covers 16 residues. The V gene end was trimmed by 1 base and the J gene end by 10 bases; junction bases not matched to a gene: 10. CDR3 region: CASSLVRLAGVGEQFF. DNA of the CDR3: TGTGCCAGCAGTTTAGTGAGGCTAGCGGGAGTAGGGGAGCAGTTCTTC.

The V call is TRBV5-8, the J call TRBJ2-4; D is undetermined. The ends were cut back, 4 bases at V and 1 base at J, with 12 bases in the middle. CDR1 SGHTS and CDR2 YDEGEE come from the germline V gene. The CDR3 has 15 residues. The CDR3 here is CASSTDWWAKNIQYF. CDR3 DNA sequence: TGTGCCAGCAGCACAGACTGGTGGGCCAAAAACATTCAGTACTTC.

This clonotype has just a few counts. The J gene is TRBJ2-4, the V gene TRBV20-1, with D perhaps given as TRBD1 or TRBD2 (5 bases each). The CDR3 contains 15 residues. Looked up from germline, CDR1 is DFQATT and CDR2 is SNEGSKA (reference sequence). The V and J ends lost 3 bases and 5 bases respectively, with 17 bases between them. The CDR3 nucleotides read TGCAGTGCTAGCAGCCAACGGGGCTGGGAAAACATTCAGTACTTC. This sequence encodes CSASSQRGWENIQYF.

The chain has TRBV29-1 and TRBJ2-5; 8 nucleotides align to TRBD1. The assigned J gene may be wrong: the sequence end matches TRBJ2-7 better. CDR3 size: 13 residues. The germline V gene has CDR1 SQVTM and CDR2 ANQGSEA. The CDR3 reads CSVDGQGAYEQYF. The CDR3 DNA sequence: TGCAGCGTTGACGGCCAGGGGGCTTACGAGCAGTACTTC.